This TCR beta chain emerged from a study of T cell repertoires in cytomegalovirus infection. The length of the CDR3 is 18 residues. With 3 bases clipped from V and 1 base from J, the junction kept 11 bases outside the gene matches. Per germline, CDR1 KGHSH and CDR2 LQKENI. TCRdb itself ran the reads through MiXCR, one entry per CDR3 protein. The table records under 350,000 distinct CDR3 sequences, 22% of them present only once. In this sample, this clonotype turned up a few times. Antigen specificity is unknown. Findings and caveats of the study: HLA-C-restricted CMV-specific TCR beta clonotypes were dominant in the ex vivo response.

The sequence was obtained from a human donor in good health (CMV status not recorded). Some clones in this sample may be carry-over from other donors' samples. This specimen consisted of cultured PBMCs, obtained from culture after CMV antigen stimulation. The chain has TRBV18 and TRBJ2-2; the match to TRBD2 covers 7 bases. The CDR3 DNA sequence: TGTGCCAGCTCACCCGTCGGGAGGCCCCGGAAGAACACCGGGGAGCTGTTTTTT. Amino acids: CASSPVGRPRKNTGELFF.